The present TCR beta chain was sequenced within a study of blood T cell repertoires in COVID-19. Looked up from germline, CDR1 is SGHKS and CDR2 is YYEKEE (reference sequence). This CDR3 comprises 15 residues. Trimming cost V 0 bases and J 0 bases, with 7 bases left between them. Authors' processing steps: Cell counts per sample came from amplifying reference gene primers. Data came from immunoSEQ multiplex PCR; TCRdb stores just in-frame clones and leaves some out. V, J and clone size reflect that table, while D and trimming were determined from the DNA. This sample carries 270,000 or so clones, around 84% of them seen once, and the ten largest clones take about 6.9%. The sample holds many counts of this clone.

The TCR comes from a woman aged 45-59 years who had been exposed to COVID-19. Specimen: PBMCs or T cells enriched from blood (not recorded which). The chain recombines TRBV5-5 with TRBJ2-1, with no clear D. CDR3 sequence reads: CASSLEPSSYNEQFF. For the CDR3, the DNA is TGTGCCAGCAGCTTGGAGCCGAGCTCCTACAATGAGCAGTTCTTC.